A single sample is the source of the 25 T cell receptor beta chains below, sequenced in a study of T-cell memory formation after mild COVID-19. TCRdb fed the 5' RACE reads into MiXCR, producing one record per CDR3 protein. Seen here are 350,000 to 500,000 distinct CDR3 sequences, approximately 20% observed once, and the top ten hold around 8%. Sequencing used PBMCs or a T cell subset sorted from them (not recorded which). The receptors derive from an adult woman who had mild COVID-19 (a few samples of this study predate the infection). Cell type and time point are not known.

This chain connects TRBV10-3 to TRBJ1-1; D not certain. Germline-derived CDR1 and CDR2 are ENHRY and SYGVKD. Between the trimmed V and J ends, which lost 3 bases and 1 base, there was a span of 12 bases. CDR3 length: 15 residues. The CDR3 loop reads CAISDRGWANTEAFF. DNA of the CDR3: TGTGCCATCAGTGATCGGGGTTGGGCGAACACTGAAGCTTTCTTT.

The V call is TRBV7-2, the J call TRBJ2-1; TRBD2 might be the D (6 bases). Germline V CDR1 and CDR2: SGHTA, FQGNSA. V gave up 1 base and J gave up 6 bases, with 19 bases separating them. The CDR3 sequence is 17 residues long. The CDR3 DNA sequence: TGTGCCAGCAGCTTAGGAACGGTCGGGAGAGTGGGCAATGAGCAGTTCTTC. Protein: CASSLGTVGRVGNEQFF. The whole variable domain, remainder taken from reference TRBV7-2 and TRBJ2-1, is GAGVSQSPSNKVTEKGKDVELRCDPISGHTALYWYRQSLGQGLEFLIYFQGNSAPDKSGLPSDRFSAERTGGSVSTLTIQRTQQEDSAVYLCASSLGTVGRVGNEQFFGPGTRLTVL.

The CDR3 coding sequence is TGTGCCAGCAGTTTCGGTCCATATAGCAATCAGCCCCAGCATTTT. Its protein is CASSFGPYSNQPQHF. This chain links TRBV12-3 or TRBV12-4 with TRBJ1-5; D gene ambiguous. The length of the CDR3 is 15 residues. V lost 3 bases and J lost 0, with 9 bases in between.

In its sample, this clonotype was seen a few times. V gene TRBV9 combines with J gene TRBJ1-1; D may be TRBD1 (5 bases). The CDR3 length is 15 residues. Per germline, CDR1 SGDLS and CDR2 YYNGEE. V was shortened by 0 bases and J by 4 bases, with 13 bases between the two germline ends. CDR3 in amino acids: CASSVGWGAGTEAFF. As DNA, the CDR3 is TGTGCCAGCAGCGTAGGGTGGGGCGCGGGCACTGAAGCTTTCTTT.

This clonotype occurred a few times. This rearrangement joins TRBV3-1 to TRBJ2-7, with unresolved D. The CDR3 loop spans 14 amino acids. Germline V lookup: CDR1 LGHDT, CDR2 YNNKEL (reference sequence). Trimming stripped 0 bases from V and 4 bases from J, with 10 bases between. As DNA, the CDR3 is TGTGCCAGCAGCCAAGATCTGCTGGTATACGAGCAGTACTTC. Translation: CASSQDLLVYEQYF.

The sample holds a few counts of this clonotype. This rearrangement joins TRBV19 to TRBJ2-5; 8 bases match TRBD1. The V gene's germline CDR1 is LNHDA and CDR2 SQIVND (reference sequence). V was clipped by 9 bases and J by 1 base; unmatched bases: 4. The CDR3 length is 13 residues. CDR3 protein: CASGTGGQETQYF. In DNA, the CDR3 is TGTGCCAGCGGAACAGGGGGCCAAGAGACCCAGTACTTC.

This clonotype was counted ten times or more. This rearrangement joins TRBV5-1 to TRBJ2-7; 7 bases are shared with TRBD1. The CDR3 has 13 amino acids. V was clipped by 4 bases and J by 2 bases; unmatched bases: 3. Germline lookup yields CDR1 SGHRS and CDR2 YFSETQ. The CDR3 spells CASSIDRAYEQYF. As DNA, the CDR3 is TGCGCCAGCAGCATAGACAGGGCCTACGAGCAGTACTTC.

This clonotype has only a few counts. This rearrangement joins TRBV27 to TRBJ1-6, with D hard to call. The length of the CDR3 is 15 residues. Trimming pared 0 bases from V and 8 bases from J, leaving 11 bases between. Germline V lookup: CDR1 MNHEY, CDR2 SMNVEV (reference sequence). CDR3 amino acids: CASSLSVNSYSPLHF. The CDR3 bases are TGTGCCAGCAGTTTATCGGTAAACTCCTATTCACCCCTCCACTTT.

In its sample, this clonotype was seen a few times. This chain uses TRBV4-2 with TRBJ2-1; 8 bases fit TRBD2. This CDR3 spans 14 amino acids. The V gene end was trimmed by 0 bases and the J gene end by 8 bases; junction bases not matched to a gene: 3. Germline V gives CDR1 LGHNA, CDR2 YNFKEQ. The CDR3, as DNA: TGTGCCAGCAGCCAAGAGGGACTAGAGGATGAGCAGTTCTTC. As protein: CASSQEGLEDEQFF.

This rearrangement joins TRBV5-1 to TRBJ1-1; 9 bases line up with TRBD1. V was pared by 2 bases and J by 3 bases, with 8 bases of the junction left unmatched. The germline V gene encodes CDR1 SGHRS and CDR2 YFSETQ. CDR3 length equals 16 residues. CDR3 in amino acids: CASSLTGGRGDTEAFF. For the CDR3, the DNA is TGCGCCAGCAGCTTAACAGGGGGCAGGGGGGACACTGAAGCTTTCTTT. The full variable domain, in which reference TRBV5-1 and TRBJ1-1 provide the parts outside the CDR3, is KAGVTQTPRYLIKTRGQQVTLSCSPISGHRSVSWYQQTPGQGLQFLFEYFSETQRNKGNFPGRFSGRQFSNSRSEMNVSTLELGDSALYLCASSLTGGRGDTEAFFGQGTRLTVV.

This rearrangement joins TRBV29-1 to TRBJ1-2; 9 nucleotides align to TRBD1. With 6 bases clipped from V and 4 bases from J, the junction kept 6 bases outside the gene matches. The germline V gene encodes CDR1 SQVTM and CDR2 ANQGSEA. The CDR3 totals 13 residues. The CDR3 loop reads CSVRDREGYGYTF. CDR3 bases: TGCAGCGTCCGGGACAGGGAGGGCTATGGCTACACCTTC.

In its sample, this clonotype was seen a few times. This chain connects TRBV27 to TRBJ1-4, with 8 nucleotides matching TRBD1. Germline CDR1 MNHEY, CDR2 SMNVEV (reference sequence). The CDR3 is 15 amino acids. Trimming removed 7 bases from V and 3 bases from J; junction bases left unmatched: 7. The CDR3 coding sequence is TGTGCCAGCAAAACCACAGGGGGAGCTAATGAAAAACTGTTTTTT. Protein: CASKTTGGANEKLFF.

Only a few counts were recorded for this clonotype. The J gene is TRBJ2-7, the V gene TRBV7-6; 9 bases map to TRBD1. J gave up 5 bases and V 4 bases, and 3 bases lay outside the gene matches. This CDR3 is built from 13 residues. The germline CDR1 and CDR2 sequences are SGHVS and FNYEAQ. CDR3 residues: CASSSQGANEQYF. The CDR3 nucleotides are TGTGCCAGCAGCTCACAGGGGGCGAACGAGCAGTACTTC.

The rearrangement links TRBV6-5 to TRBJ2-7, with TRBD1 as a possible D gene (6 bases). CDR3 length equals 15 residues. Germline CDR1 is MNHEY and CDR2 is SVGAGI. Trimming removed 6 bases at V and 5 bases at J, with 20 bases between. Here the CDR3 reads CASRHNTGGADEQYF. As DNA, the CDR3 is TGTGCCAGCAGACACAACACTGGGGGCGCGGACGAGCAGTACTTC.

This clonotype was seen a handful of times. The gene calls are TRBV5-6 and TRBJ1-2, with D unclear. The ends were cut back, 4 bases at V and 4 bases at J, with 14 bases in the middle. The germline CDR1 and CDR2 sequences are SGHDT and YYEEEE. The CDR3 has 14 amino acids. In DNA, the CDR3 is TGTGCCAGCAGCCACCCCCCGGGGAGCTATGGCTACACCTTC. Residues: CASSHPPGSYGYTF.

The rearrangement links TRBV9 to TRBJ2-3, with 12 bases matching TRBD2. V lost 2 bases to trimming and J lost 6 bases; unmatched junction nucleotides: 1. CDR3 length equals 14 residues. Germline CDR1 and CDR2: SGDLS and YYNGEE. The CDR3 spells CASSVTSGGDTQYF. CDR3 DNA sequence: TGTGCCAGCAGCGTCACTAGCGGGGGGGATACGCAGTATTTT.

This clonotype appeared a few times. V and J are TRBV7-9 and TRBJ1-1; 7 bases map to TRBD1. This CDR3 has 13 amino acids. Germline V gene lookup returns CDR1 SEHNR and CDR2 FQNEAQ (reference sequence). Trimming cost V 5 bases and J 6 bases; bases outside gene matches: 6. CDR3 DNA sequence: TGTGCCAGCAGCCGACAGGGAGGGGCTGAAGCTTTCTTT. This sequence encodes CASSRQGGAEAFF. Supplemented by reference TRBV7-9 and TRBJ1-1, the full variable domain reads DTGVSQNPRHKITKRGQNVTFRCDPISEHNRLYWYRQTLGQGPEFLTYFQNEAQLEKSRLLSDRFSAERPKGSFSTLEIQRTEQGDSAMYLCASSRQGGAEAFFGQGTRLTVV.

The table lists this clonotype with a few counts. The chain is built from TRBV7-9 and TRBJ2-3; 7 bases align to TRBD2. Trimming cost V 6 bases and J 0 bases; bases outside gene matches: 6. Germline-derived CDR1 and CDR2 are SEHNR and FQNEAQ (reference sequence). The CDR3 covers 15 residues. CDR3 residues: CASRYSGPSTDTQYF. In nucleotides, the CDR3 is TGTGCCAGCAGATATAGCGGGCCTAGCACAGATACGCAGTATTTT. Full variable domain (outside the CDR3, taken from reference TRBV7-9 and TRBJ2-3): DTGVSQNPRHKITKRGQNVTFRCDPISEHNRLYWYRQTLGQGPEFLTYFQNEAQLEKSRLLSDRFSAERPKGSFSTLEIQRTEQGDSAMYLCASRYSGPSTDTQYFGPGTRLTVL.

The CDR3 nucleotides are TGTGCCAGCAGTTTGCGGGGACTTGGTGAGCAGTTCTTC. This sequence encodes CASSLRGLGEQFF. The chain carries TRBV27 and TRBJ2-1; D perhaps matches TRBD2 (6 bases). CDR3 length: 13 residues. Germline loops: CDR1 MNHEY, CDR2 SMNVEV (reference sequence). Trimming pared 3 bases from V and 9 bases from J, leaving 12 bases between.

V is TRBV6-2 or TRBV6-3 and J is TRBJ1-5, with D possibly being TRBD1 (5 bases). This CDR3 region has 14 residues. Trimming pared 2 bases from V and 4 bases from J, leaving 9 bases between. The V gene's germline CDR1 is MNHEY and CDR2 SVGEGT. Here the CDR3 DNA reads TGTGCCAGCAGTTACGAGGGGAATAATCAGCCCCAGCATTTT. Protein: CASSYEGNNQPQHF.

The V gene is TRBV7-2, the J gene TRBJ2-7; TRBD2 is a possible D gene (6 bases). Germline V gives CDR1 SGHTA, CDR2 FQGNSA. Trimming took off 5 bases at V and 2 bases at J, with 19 bases between the two ends. The CDR3 extends over 16 amino acids. The CDR3 loop is CASSRPPGLSPYEQYF. CDR3 DNA sequence: TGTGCCAGCAGCCGCCCCCCGGGACTCTCGCCCTACGAGCAGTACTTC.

This clonotype was recorded a few times. This chain joins TRBV6-2 or TRBV6-3 and TRBJ1-1, with TRBD1 matching 8 bases. V was pared by 5 bases and J by 7 bases, with 6 bases of the junction left unmatched. CDR1 and CDR2 (germline): MNHEY, SVGEGT. The CDR3 extends over 13 amino acids. CDR3 loop: CASSDRQGNEAFF. In nucleotides, the CDR3 is TGTGCCAGCAGTGACCGACAGGGGAATGAAGCTTTCTTT.

The genes are TRBV11-2 and TRBJ2-5; D remains unclear. Germline loops: CDR1 SGHAT, CDR2 FQNNGV. This CDR3 comprises 14 residues. V gave up 5 bases and J gave up 6 bases, with 16 bases separating them. The chain's CDR3 is CASSQDQARQTQYF. CDR3 DNA sequence: TGTGCCAGCAGCCAAGACCAGGCTCGGCAGACCCAGTACTTC.

This chain connects TRBV7-6 to TRBJ1-3; 7 nucleotides agree with TRBD1. The J segment lost 0 bases and the V segment lost 5 bases, leaving 10 bases of the junction unmatched. The CDR3 is 17 residues long. From germline, CDR1 is SGHVS and CDR2 FNYEAQ. The CDR3 reads CASSGPGQQISGNTIYF. The CDR3 DNA reads TGTGCCAGCAGCGGGCCGGGACAGCAAATCTCTGGAAACACCATATATTTT.

This clonotype was detected a few times. This chain uses TRBV7-9 with TRBJ2-5; a possible D gene is TRBD2 (5 bases). Looked up from germline, CDR1 is SEHNR and CDR2 is FQNEAQ (reference sequence). Trimming stripped 7 bases from V and 1 base from J, with 16 bases between. This CDR3 contains 15 residues. The CDR3 sequence: CASIKSGGIQETQYF. CDR3 in DNA: TGTGCCAGCATCAAATCCGGAGGAATCCAAGAGACCCAGTACTTC.